This is a list of T cell receptor beta chains from one sample in a study of CD8+CD57+ T cells in acquired aplastic anemia. TCRdb ran MiXCR on the reads and lists one entry per CDR3 protein. Among about 110,000 distinct CDR3 sequences listed, around 49% were seen once. The sample taken for sequencing was sorted CD4+, CD8+, or CD8+CD57+ T cells (not recorded which) from PBMCs. These receptor sequences come from a human donor in good health, serving as a control. Both conserved end residues are part of each CDR3. D genes are given only for firm matches. Size tells how often a clone was seen (once, few, many) or the class of an expanded clone, and some rows leave it out.

J	length	V	D	size	DNA	CDR3
TRBJ1-1	16	TRBV6-5	NA	many	TGTGCCAGCAGTTACGAGACAGGTACGGAGAACACTGAAGCTTTCTTT	CASSYETGTENTEAFF
TRBJ1-2	10	TRBV29-1	NA	few	TGCAGCGTCGACGCGCGGGGCTACACCTTC	CSVDARGYTF
TRBJ1-2	16	TRBV4-3	TRBD1	many	TGCGCCAGCAGCCAAGACGGCAGCGGACAGGCCTATGGCTACACCTTC	CASSQDGSGQAYGYTF
TRBJ2-7	14	TRBV30	NA	many	TGTGCCTGGAGTTTCGGAACCTACGGTAGCGAGCAGTACTTC	CAWSFGTYGSEQYF
TRBJ2-3	13	TRBV4-1	NA	NA	TGCGCCAGCAGTCTAGCTCTCACAGATACGCAGTATTTT	CASSLALTDTQYF
TRBJ1-1	13	TRBV15	NA	once	TGTGCCACCAGCAATGGTTATAACACTGAAGCTTTCTTT	CATSNGYNTEAFF
TRBJ1-5	14	TRBV15	NA	once	TGTGCCACCAGCAGAGATCTAGGCGGTCAGCCCCAGCATTTT	CATSRDLGGQPQHF
TRBJ2-7	13	TRBV10-3	TRBD1	NA	TGTGCCGCCGCCGGGACAGGGTCTCACGAGCAGTACTTC	CAAAGTGSHEQYF
TRBJ2-7	14	TRBV19	NA	many	TGTGCCAGTAGTATCGGCGGGGCGTCCTACGAGCAGTACTTC	CASSIGGASYEQYF
TRBJ2-7	12	TRBV25-1	NA	NA	TGTGCCAGCAGTGGGGGGGGCGCCGAGCAGTACTTC	CASSGGGAEQYF
TRBJ2-7	18	TRBV25-1	TRBD1	once	TGTGCCAGCAGTGGGACGGACAGGGGCCCAGCAACGTCCTACGAGCAGTACTTC	CASSGTDRGPATSYEQYF
TRBJ1-2	12	TRBV19	NA	NA	TGTGCCAGTAGTATAGGTGGCCGAGGCTACACCTTC	CASSIGGRGYTF
TRBJ1-1	15	TRBV20-1	TRBD1	many	TGCAGTGCTAGAGACCGGGACAGCTCCCTTCATGAAGCTTTCTTT	CSARDRDSSLHEAFF
TRBJ2-3	15	TRBV10-1	TRBD2	NA	TGCGCCAGCAGTAATACTAGCGGGGGCACAGATACGCAGTATTTT	CASSNTSGGTDTQYF
TRBJ2-7	13	TRBV7-2	NA	NA	TGTGCCAGCAGCTCCACGGATTACTACGAGCAGTACTTC	CASSSTDYYEQYF
TRBJ1-2	14	TRBV10-2	TRBD1	NA	TGCGCCAGCAGTGGTGACAGGGGCAACTATGGCTACACCTTC	CASSGDRGNYGYTF
TRBJ1-2	15	TRBV6-5	TRBD1	NA	TGTGCCAGCAGTTACCGGACAGGGGGTAGATATGGCTACACCTTC	CASSYRTGGRYGYTF
TRBJ1-1	11	TRBV12-3/TRBV12-4	NA	many	TGTGCCAGCAGTTTATCCGAGGGAGCTTTCTTT	CASSLSEGAFF
TRBJ1-3	14	TRBV7-9	NA	NA	TGTGCCAGCAGCTTAGACAGGGCTGGAAACACCATATATTTT	CASSLDRAGNTIYF
TRBJ1-4	16	TRBV13	TRBD1	NA	TGTGCCAGCAGCTTAGGACAGGGGATCGGTAATGAAAAACTGTTTTTT	CASSLGQGIGNEKLFF
TRBJ2-1	14	TRBV11-1	NA	NA	TGTGCCAGCAGCTTAGGGTTAACATACAATGAGCAGTTCTTC	CASSLGLTYNEQFF
TRBJ1-3	17	TRBV6-5	TRBD1	few	TGTGCCAGCAGTTACTCACCGGGACAGGTTGGGGCAAACACCATATATTTT	CASSYSPGQVGANTIYF
TRBJ2-7	15	TRBV25-1	NA	NA	TGTGCCAGCAGTGGGGGGGGCAGGGGGCTGAACGAGCAGTACTTC	CASSGGGRGLNEQYF
TRBJ1-1	13	TRBV29-1	TRBD1	NA	TGCAGCGTGCAGGGACAGGCAACCACTGAAGCTTTCTTT	CSVQGQATTEAFF
TRBJ1-2	11	TRBV24-1	NA	NA	TGTGCCACCGGAGATAACTATGGCTACACCTTC	CATGDNYGYTF
TRBJ2-5	16	TRBV25-1	NA	NA	TGTGCCAGCAGTGGGGGGGCGGGCAGCTTCCAAGAGACCCAGTACTTC	CASSGGAGSFQETQYF
TRBJ2-1	14	TRBV19	TRBD2	NA	TGTGCCAGTAGTATCCTAGCGGGGGGGCATGAGCAGTTCTTC	CASSILAGGHEQFF
TRBJ1-2	22	TRBV25-1	NA	NA	NA	CASSGGGRGIKNEQYFGPGYTF
TRBJ2-3	13	TRBV7-3	TRBD2	NA	TGTGCCAGCAGGCGGGGGGCCACAGATACGCAGTATTTT	CASRRGATDTQYF
TRBJ1-2	11	TRBV29-1	NA	medium-sized	TGCAGCGTTGAGGGCCTCTATGGCTACACCTTC	CSVEGLYGYTF